This TCR beta chain was retrieved from a study of blood T cell repertoires in COVID-19. TCRdb's copy holds only in-frame clones and misses some; the assay was immunoSEQ multiplex PCR. The sample has tens of thousands of clones, approximately 85% seen once; the top ten hold roughly a quarter. Trimming took 2 bases from V and 7 from J; bases not matched to a gene: 13. Germline CDR1 is LGHNA and CDR2 is YNFKEQ. This CDR3 contains 16 residues. The gene calls are TRBV4-2 and TRBJ2-7, with 8 bases lining up with TRBD2. This receptor was identified in a human donor with active COVID-19. The donor label of this sample is uncertain. Sequenced sample: peripheral blood. The CDR3 DNA reads TGTGCCAGCAGCCAAACCCAGCGGGAGTCGTGGAGAGAGCAGTACTTC. The encoded protein is CASSQTQRESWREQYF.